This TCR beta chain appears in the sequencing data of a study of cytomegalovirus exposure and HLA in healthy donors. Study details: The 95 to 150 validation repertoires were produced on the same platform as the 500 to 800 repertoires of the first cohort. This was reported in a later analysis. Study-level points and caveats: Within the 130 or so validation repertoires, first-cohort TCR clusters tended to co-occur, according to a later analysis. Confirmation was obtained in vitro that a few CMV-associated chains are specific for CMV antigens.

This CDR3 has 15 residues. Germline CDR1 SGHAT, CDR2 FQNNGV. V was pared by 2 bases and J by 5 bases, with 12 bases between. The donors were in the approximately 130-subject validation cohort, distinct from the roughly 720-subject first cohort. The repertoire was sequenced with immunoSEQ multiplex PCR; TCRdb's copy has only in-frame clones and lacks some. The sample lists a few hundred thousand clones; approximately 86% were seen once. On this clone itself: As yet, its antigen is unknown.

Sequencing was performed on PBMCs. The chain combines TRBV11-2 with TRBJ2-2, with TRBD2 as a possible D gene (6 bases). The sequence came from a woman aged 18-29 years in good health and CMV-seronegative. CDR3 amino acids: CASSLREMRTGELFF. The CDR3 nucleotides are TGTGCCAGCAGCTTACGGGAGATGAGGACCGGGGAGCTGTTTTTT.